The TCR beta chain under discussion was sequenced for a study of blood T cell repertoires in COVID-19 (dated by TCRdb to 2019 to 2021). Describing the broader study: Samples from collaborators originated in the United States, Italy and Spain and spanned both the acute and convalescent phases of COVID-19. The material from the prospective study consisted of cDNA or gDNA derived from T cells, B-cell-depleted T cells, or PBMCs. The dataset comprised deeply sampled blood TCRbeta repertoires from subjects exposed to, actively infected with, or recovered from COVID-19. A freely available public database, intended as a resource for researchers studying the immune response to SARS-CoV-2, is where the repertoires were released. Samples came from the ongoing ImmuneRACE study (first 160 participants) plus 1,254 subjects from 6 global collaborators. The sample metadata nearly always contained a de-identified subject ID, COVID-19 status, age in years and sex. Where HLA class I and class II types were available, the types were taken from metadata supplied by the sample provider, not from assay-based typing. General conclusions and limits of the study: The quantity of clinical and demographic metadata differed by source and by participant and was supplied without curation.

The germline V gene sets CDR1 to SGHRS and CDR2 to YFSETQ. Deletion took 7 bases off V and 4 bases off J, with a span of 8 bases between the germline ends. The CDR3 runs 11 residues from the cysteine to the phenylalanine. Of all the DNA, just the CDR3 is kept, 33 bases in frame from base 1. The collaborating institutions used their own protocols to collect whole blood in K2EDTA tubes. For TCRbeta analysis, collaborators shipped samples as frozen whole blood, isolated PBMCs, or DNA extracted from either of those sample types. The immunoSEQ Assay, a bias-controlled multiplex PCR, was used to amplify TCRbeta CDR3 regions from genomic DNA. The paper's data handling went like this. Nucleated cell counts per sample were estimated from amplification of reference gene primers within the assay. To quantify the absolute abundance of each unique TCRbeta CDR3 rearrangement, sequence reads were collapsed and filtered. For each sample, productive Simpson clonality was calculated as the square root of Simpson's diversity index across productive rearrangements. TCRdb carries this immuneACCESS record with in-frame sequences only. Its versions omit some clonotypes, under half of them owing to an unresolved V gene in the studies checked, with the rest unexplained. The V and J calls and the clone size are those of that table, but D and trimming were determined from the DNA. This sample has fewer than 75,000 clones in its table, and over 85% of those were observed once. The top ten clones comprise about 8.9% of the sample.

Note on this clone: Its antigen target is currently unknown. Base quality data are lacking; no much larger clone is found one base away.

The rearrangement joined TRBV5-1 to TRBJ2-5; TRBD1 might be the D gene, on 6 matching bases. The TCR originated in a human donor in a cohort sampled during active COVID-19. The sample was peripheral blood. The CDR3 has the sequence CASVRGETQYF. The DNA sequence reads TGCGCCAGCGTCAGGGGAGAGACCCAGTACTTC.